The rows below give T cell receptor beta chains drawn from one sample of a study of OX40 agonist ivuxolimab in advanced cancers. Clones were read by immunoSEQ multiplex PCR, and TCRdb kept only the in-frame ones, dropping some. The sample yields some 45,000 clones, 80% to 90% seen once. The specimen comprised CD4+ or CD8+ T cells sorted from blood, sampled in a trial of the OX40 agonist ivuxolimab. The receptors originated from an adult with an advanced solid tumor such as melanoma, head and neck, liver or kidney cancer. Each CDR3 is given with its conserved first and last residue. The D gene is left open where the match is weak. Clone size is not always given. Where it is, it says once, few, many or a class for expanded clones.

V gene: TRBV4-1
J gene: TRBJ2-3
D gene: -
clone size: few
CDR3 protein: CASSPLIGPGTDTQYF
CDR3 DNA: TGCGCCAGCAGCCCTTTGATCGGGCCGGGCACAGATACGCAGTATTTT

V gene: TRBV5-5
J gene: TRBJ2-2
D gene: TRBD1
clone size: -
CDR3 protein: CASIRTGGNTGELFF
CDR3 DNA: TGTGCCAGCATTAGGACAGGGGGCAACACCGGGGAGCTGTTTTTT

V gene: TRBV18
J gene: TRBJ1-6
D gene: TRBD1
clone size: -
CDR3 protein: CASSPGTGVNSPLHF
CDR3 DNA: TGTGCCAGCTCACCTGGGACAGGAGTTAATTCACCCCTCCACTTT

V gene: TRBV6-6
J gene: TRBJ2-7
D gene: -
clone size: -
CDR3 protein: CASSGSGASNEQYF
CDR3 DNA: TGTGCCAGCAGTGGCTCCGGGGCCTCCAACGAGCAGTACTTC

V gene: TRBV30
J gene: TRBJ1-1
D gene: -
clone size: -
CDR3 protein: CAWSVLRRATEAFF
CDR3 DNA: TGTGCCTGGAGTGTACTGCGAAGGGCCACTGAAGCTTTCTTT

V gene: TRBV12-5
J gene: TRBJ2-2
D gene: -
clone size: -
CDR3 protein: CASGLDFRGGTGELFF
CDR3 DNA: TGTGCTAGTGGTTTGGATTTCAGGGGAGGTACCGGGGAGCTGTTTTTT

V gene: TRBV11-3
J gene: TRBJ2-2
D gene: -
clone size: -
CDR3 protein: CASSLAAGPGELFF
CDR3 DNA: TGTGCCAGCAGCTTAGCGGCAGGGCCCGGGGAGCTGTTTTTT

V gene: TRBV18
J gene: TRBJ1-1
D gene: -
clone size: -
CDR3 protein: CASYLGPNTEAFF
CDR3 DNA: TGTGCCAGCTACCTTGGGCCGAACACTGAAGCTTTCTTT

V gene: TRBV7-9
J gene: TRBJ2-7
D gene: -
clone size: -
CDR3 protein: CASSLLLERRHQVQYF
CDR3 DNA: TGTGCCAGCAGCTTATTATTAGAACGGCGCCATCAAGTGCAGTACTTC

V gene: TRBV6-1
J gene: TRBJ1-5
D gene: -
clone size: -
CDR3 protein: CASSESSVGLGNQPQHF
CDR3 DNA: TGTGCCAGCAGTGAAAGTAGTGTGGGGCTGGGCAATCAGCCCCAGCATTTT

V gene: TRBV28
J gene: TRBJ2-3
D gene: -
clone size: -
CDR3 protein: CASTQAGAGPTDTQYF
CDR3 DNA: TGTGCCAGCACTCAGGCGGGGGCGGGACCCACAGATACGCAGTATTTT

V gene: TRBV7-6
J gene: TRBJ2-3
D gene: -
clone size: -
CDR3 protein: CASSSPRGGSSTDTQYF
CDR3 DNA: TGTGCCAGCAGCTCGCCTAGGGGGGGCTCTAGCACAGATACGCAGTATTTT

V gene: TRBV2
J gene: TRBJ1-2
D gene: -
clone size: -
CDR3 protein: CASSGRGTNYGYTF
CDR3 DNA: TGTGCCAGCAGTGGAAGGGGTACCAACTATGGCTACACCTTC

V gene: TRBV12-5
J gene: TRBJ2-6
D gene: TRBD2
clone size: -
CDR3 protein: CASGFGTSGGSGANVLTF
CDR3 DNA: TGTGCTAGTGGTTTCGGGACTAGCGGGGGCTCTGGGGCCAACGTCCTGACTTTC

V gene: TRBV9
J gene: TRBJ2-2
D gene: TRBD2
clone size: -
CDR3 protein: CASSDRLAGVGGELFF
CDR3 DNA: TGTGCCAGCAGCGATCGACTAGCGGGGGTGGGCGGGGAGCTGTTTTTT

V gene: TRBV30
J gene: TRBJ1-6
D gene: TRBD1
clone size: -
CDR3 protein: CAWSVKTGMSNSPLHF
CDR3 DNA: TGTGCCTGGAGTGTAAAGACAGGGATGTCTAATTCACCCCTCCACTTT

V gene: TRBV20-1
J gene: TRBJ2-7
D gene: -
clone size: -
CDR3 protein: CSAGTSYEQYF
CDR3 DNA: TGCAGTGCTGGGACTTCGTACGAGCAGTACTTC

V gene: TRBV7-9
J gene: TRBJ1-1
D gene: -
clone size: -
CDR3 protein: CASSLARSATEAFF
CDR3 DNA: TGTGCCAGCAGCTTAGCCAGGAGCGCGACTGAAGCTTTCTTT

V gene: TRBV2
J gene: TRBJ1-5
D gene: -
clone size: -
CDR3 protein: CASRRQNSNQPQHF
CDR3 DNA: TGTGCCAGCAGGAGACAGAATAGCAATCAGCCCCAGCATTTT

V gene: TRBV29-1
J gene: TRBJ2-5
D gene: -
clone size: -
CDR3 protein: CSAASETQYF
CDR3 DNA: TGCAGCGCCGCAAGTGAGACCCAGTACTTC

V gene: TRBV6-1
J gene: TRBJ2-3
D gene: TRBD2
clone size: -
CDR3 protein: CASSERRGGWTDTQYF
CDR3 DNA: TGTGCCAGCAGTGAACGGCGGGGGGGCTGGACAGATACGCAGTATTTT

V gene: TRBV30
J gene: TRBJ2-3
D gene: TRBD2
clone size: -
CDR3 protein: CAWGNSGLGTDTQYF
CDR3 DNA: TGTGCCTGGGGTAACTCGGGACTAGGAACAGATACGCAGTATTTT

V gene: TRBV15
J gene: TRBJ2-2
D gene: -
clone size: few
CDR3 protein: CATSRIGGNTGELFF
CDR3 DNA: TGTGCCACCAGCAGGATAGGGGGTAACACCGGGGAGCTGTTTTTT

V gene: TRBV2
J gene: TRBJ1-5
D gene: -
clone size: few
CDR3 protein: CASSEGKSQPQHF
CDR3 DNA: TGTGCCAGCAGTGAAGGGAAGAGTCAGCCCCAGCATTTT

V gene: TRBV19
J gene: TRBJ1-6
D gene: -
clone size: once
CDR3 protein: CASRPETYNSPLHF
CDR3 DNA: TGTGCCAGTCGCCCAGAAACCTATAATTCACCCCTCCACTTT

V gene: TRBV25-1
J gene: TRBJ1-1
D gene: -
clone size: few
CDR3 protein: CASSEGYLTEAFF
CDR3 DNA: TGTGCCAGCAGTGAAGGGTATCTCACTGAAGCTTTCTTT